This T cell receptor beta chain was documented in a study of control samples from healthy donors and cancer patients. The method was immunoSEQ multiplex PCR; TCRdb's version includes in-frame clones alone and lacks a portion of them. The table includes some 130,000 clones, 92% detected once. The origin of this receptor is a man aged 18 to 35 in good health. Sequencing was done on a sample of blood.

CDR3 in DNA: TGTGCCAGTAGAAAAGCCGGGACGCAGTTCTATGGCTACACCTTC. Translating it yields CASRKAGTQFYGYTF. This chain connects TRBV19 to TRBJ1-2; possible D gene TRBD1, 5 bases. In germline, CDR1 is LNHDA, CDR2 SQIVND (reference sequence). V lost 6 bases and J 4 bases, leaving 18 bases between the germline ends. This CDR3 contains 15 residues.